The T cell receptor beta chain described here comes from a study of Ad26.COV2.S vaccination and SARS-CoV-2 variants. Study findings and constraints: Spike-specific TCR breadth ran higher among vaccine recipients than placebo recipients.

Clones were sequenced by immunoSEQ multiplex PCR, and TCRdb holds only the in-frame ones, with some missing. The table lists 300,000 to 350,000 clones, approximately 86% of them singletons. Treatment denoted: some 19 received Ad26.COV2.S at low or high dose, single or two shots; a few received placebo; per-sample allocation not given. Specimen acquisition occurred on day 63 following the initial vaccine or placebo injection. Recruitment in Boston yielded a donor of adult age, 18-55 years. With respect to this clone: Its cognate antigen is unknown.

This TCR was sampled from a person between 18 and 60 years old who received the Ad26.COV2.S COVID-19 vaccine or a placebo. Sequenced material: peripheral blood, taken in a trial of Ad26.COV2.S vaccine versus placebo.

CDR3 protein: CASSEDVTQYF. In nucleotides, the CDR3 is TGTGCCAGCAGTGAAGATGTTACGCAGTATTTT. The chain combines TRBV2 with TRBJ2-3; no definite D call. The germline V gene has CDR1 SNHLY and CDR2 FYNNEI. Trimming shortened V by 1 base and J by 8 bases, and 4 bases separated the two germline ends. This CDR3 is 11 amino acids long.